The rows below give T cell receptor beta chains drawn from one sample of a study of cytomegalovirus exposure and HLA in healthy donors. Here immunoSEQ multiplex PCR was the method, and the copy in TCRdb shows in-frame clones only, minus some. The repertoire has 150,000 to 200,000 clones, 84% of them found once; the top ten carry 0.26%. Sequenced material: PBMCs. All receptors derive from a boy aged 5-17 years in good health and CMV-seronegative. Each CDR3 is given without its conserved first and last residue.

V: TRBV7-9; CDR3: ASSFPGTGESSPLH
V: TRBV19; CDR3: ASSIGRLATEAF
V: TRBV6-6; CDR3: ASTEADRGGTTY
V: TRBV5-6; CDR3: ASSQDRDNEQF
V: TRBV5-5; CDR3: ASSLGGPGTGGFGELF
V: TRBV5-6; CDR3: ASSQGSSPAMTQY
V: TRBV6-4; CDR3: ASSDRGGTDTQY
V: TRBV5-1; CDR3: ASSLALAGGYEQY
V: TRBV23-1; CDR3: ASSQIRTSGTWWRFRRELF
V: TRBV6-5; CDR3: ASSYSTRSQLH
V: TRBV27; CDR3: ASSLRGTQEGYSNQPQH
V: TRBV7-7; CDR3: ASNPNRGEQETQY
V: TRBV21-1; CDR3: ASSIYSRGQGDEQY
V: TRBV5-6; CDR3: ASSSTNGRTTLGYT
V: TRBV7-7; CDR3: ASSPDRGGETQY
V: TRBV6-1; CDR3: ASSATGGGQPQH
V: TRBV11-1; CDR3: ASSYREAANEKLF
V: TRBV6-5; CDR3: ASSSAPNSPLH
V: TRBV30; CDR3: AWSRDRESGGNQPQH
V: TRBV29-1; CDR3: SVEGGAAYEQY
V: TRBV5-6; CDR3: ASSFGAEETQY
V: TRBV5-4; CDR3: ASSLKGQGQGYT
V: TRBV5-6; CDR3: ASSLSGLQGGYSNQPQH
V: TRBV7-2; CDR3: ASSLTSGAGETQY
V: TRBV28; CDR3: ASSPPGTATTTGELF
V: TRBV6-1; CDR3: ASRSRGVSYEQY
V: TRBV7-2; CDR3: ASSFQGGNYGYT
V: TRBV27; CDR3: ASSLSPGSANTGELF
V: TRBV5-4; CDR3: ASSGGAGNEQF
V: TRBV27; CDR3: ASSPPIGWSGRALSYNEQF
V: TRBV4-3; CDR3: ASSPNPGGQDNQPQH
V: TRBV19; CDR3: ASSNRVPTEAF
V: TRBV5-1; CDR3: ASSLAPGQGIYEQY
V: TRBV27; CDR3: ASRTAEGPYEQY
V: TRBV2; CDR3: ASSVRGGSGNTIY
V: TRBV29-1; CDR3: SVGPGLVSEAF
V: TRBV27; CDR3: ASSPHFWANTIY
V: TRBV25-1; CDR3: ASQGTSSYEQY
V: TRBV27; CDR3: ASSPGIAGGREQY
V: TRBV9; CDR3: ASSVDEGSQTEAF
V: TRBV30; CDR3: AADLRAGNTIY
V: TRBV19; CDR3: ASSIETSGGVASSYNEQF
V: TRBV7-2; CDR3: ASSLSSYEQY
V: TRBV2; CDR3: ASSEGQGVTYEQY
V: TRBV28; CDR3: ASSSLDLILNTEAF
V: TRBV30; CDR3: AWSAPGGFRDEQY
V: TRBV6-5; CDR3: ASSYSRGNTEAF
V: TRBV11-2; CDR3: ASSRGTVAHTEAF
V: TRBV27; CDR3: ASSRGGGPSSYEQY
V: TRBV9; CDR3: ASSVGRYSGANVLT
V: TRBV7-3; CDR3: ASSPSGSKNTGELF
V: TRBV29-1; CDR3: SVQERQGFSEQY
V: TRBV15; CDR3: ATRWDREGSPLH
V: TRBV29-1; CDR3: SVPDRPTNYGYT
V: TRBV6-1; CDR3: ASRQGSGYT
V: TRBV28; CDR3: ATQSRDRGNEQF
V: TRBV6-1; CDR3: ASSELGESNQPQH
V: TRBV5-4; CDR3: ASSRGERGGSYEQY